This TCR beta chain originates from a study of shared clonotypes between healthy human individuals. Whole-study context: CD4 naive and CD4 memory each took three plates per donor, while CD8 naive took two and CD8 memory one. Study-wide points: Clonotypes not shared had lower generation probabilities than those common to all four donors. Researchers found naive subsets generally carried larger estimated richness than memory subsets.

The V gene's germline CDR1 is WNHNN and CDR2 SYGVQD (reference sequence). The CDR3 is made up of 14 amino acids. Trimming stripped 10 bases from V and 4 bases from J, with 19 bases between. Sorted-subset replicate PCR reactions were performed with about 200 ng DNA, corresponding to tens of thousands of T cell genomes. The table came from immunoSEQ multiplex PCR; TCRdb's copy has only in-frame clones and leaves some out. Here the sample spans more than 550,000 clones, roughly two thirds being singletons. As for this clone: The antigen is undetermined.

This clonotype was sampled from a woman in her 30s in good health. The chain combines TRBV10-1 with TRBJ1-2; tentative D call: TRBD1 (5 bases). The sequencing input was memory CD4+ T cells sorted from blood. Subset specified: CD45RA-negative fraction. The CDR3 protein is CAIWGAPGSYGYTF. DNA of the CDR3: TGCGCCATCTGGGGCGCACCCGGGAGCTATGGCTACACCTTC.